The rows below give T cell receptor beta chains drawn from one sample of a study of cytomegalovirus exposure and HLA in healthy donors. Produced via immunoSEQ multiplex PCR; TCRdb's table is partial and in-frame only. The sample yields around 350,000 clones, 86% seen once. Sequencing was performed on PBMCs. These receptors were obtained from a woman aged 18-35 years in good health and CMV-seronegative. Each CDR3 is given with its conserved first and last residue. The D gene is left open where the match is weak. Clone size is shown for a subset of rows, as once, few, many or a class of expanded clone.

TRBD2	few	TRBV15	TRBJ2-3	TGTGCCACCAGCAGATTTGGACTAGCGGGAGCAATAGATACGCAGTATTTT	CATSRFGLAGAIDTQYF
TRBD1	NA	TRBV27	TRBJ2-3	TGTGCCAGCAGTTTATTGACAGCGCCAGGGGGACCAGATACGCAGTATTTT	CASSLLTAPGGPDTQYF
NA	NA	TRBV28	TRBJ1-4	TGTGCCAGCAGTAGTCCACAGATTGTAGGAGAAAAACTGTTTTTT	CASSSPQIVGEKLFF
NA	NA	TRBV6-5	TRBJ2-7	TGTGCCAGCGGCCGGGGGGCCAGCTCCTACGAGCAGTACTTC	CASGRGASSYEQYF
NA	once	TRBV19	TRBJ1-1	TGTGCCAGTAGTTCAGGGGTACCCACTGAAGCTTTCTTT	CASSSGVPTEAFF
TRBD1	NA	TRBV28	TRBJ2-3	TGTGCCAGCAGCTCGGACAGGGCGAGCACAGATACGCAGTATTTT	CASSSDRASTDTQYF
TRBD2	NA	TRBV4-1	TRBJ2-7	TGCGCCAGCAGCCAAGTAGGCCTAGCGGGGGCCCCGTACTTC	CASSQVGLAGAPYF
NA	NA	TRBV18	TRBJ1-1	TGTGCCAGCTCACCAAGGGGGGGGCCCACTGAAGCTTTCTTT	CASSPRGGPTEAFF
NA	NA	TRBV5-6	TRBJ1-4	TGTGCCAGCAGATTACAGGGTGGGAATGAAAAACTGTTTTTT	CASRLQGGNEKLFF
NA	NA	TRBV7-9	TRBJ1-2	TGTGCCAGCACTGTCGGGATCGACTATGGCTACACCTTC	CASTVGIDYGYTF
TRBD2	NA	TRBV9	TRBJ2-5	TGTGCCAGCAGCGTAGGAATCTTTGGACTAGCGGGAGTGGAGACCCAGTACTTC	CASSVGIFGLAGVETQYF
NA	NA	TRBV30	TRBJ2-4	TGTGCCTCCGGCCCGGGGGTAGCCAAAAACATTCAGTACTTC	CASGPGVAKNIQYF
NA	NA	TRBV15	TRBJ1-4	TGTGCCACCAGCAGAGCCCTTAGGGGTACAACTAATGAAAAACTGTTTTTT	CATSRALRGTTNEKLFF
TRBD2	NA	TRBV29-1	TRBJ2-7	TGCAGCGTTTATAGCGGGAGGGGGGGCTTAAGGAACGAGCAGTACTTC	CSVYSGRGGLRNEQYF
NA	NA	TRBV5-1	TRBJ1-2	TGCGCCAGCAGCTCTTCGGCGGGGATTTCTAACTATGGCTACACCTTC	CASSSSAGISNYGYTF
NA	NA	TRBV6-5	TRBJ2-3	TGTGCCAGCAGTCCCAGCTACCTAGTTCGACGTGGGCAGTATTTT	CASSPSYLVRRGQYF
NA	NA	TRBV7-2	TRBJ1-2	TGTGCCAGCAGCTCCAGTGACTTCTATGGCTACACCTTC	CASSSSDFYGYTF
NA	NA	TRBV7-3	TRBJ2-1	TGTGCCAGCAGCCCAATGGGGACTCTCTCCTACAATGAGCAGTTCTTC	CASSPMGTLSYNEQFF
TRBD2	NA	TRBV4-1	TRBJ2-7	TGCGCCAGCAGCCAAGGAGCTAGCGGGAGGAACGAGCAGTACTTC	CASSQGASGRNEQYF
NA	NA	TRBV10-3	TRBJ2-7	TGTGCCATCAGTGAGCCGCGCGGGACCTACGAGCAGTACTTC	CAISEPRGTYEQYF
TRBD2	NA	TRBV2	TRBJ2-1	TGTGCCAGCGGTGCGGGGGGGAGTTACAATGAGCAGTTCTTC	CASGAGGSYNEQFF
NA	NA	TRBV18	TRBJ2-4	TGTGCCAGCTCACCACCGCAAACAGAGTCACTAGCCAAAAACATTCAGTACTTC	CASSPPQTESLAKNIQYF
NA	NA	TRBV27	TRBJ1-1	TGTGCCAGCAGACCCATGACTCTGAACACTGAAGCTTTCTTT	CASRPMTLNTEAFF
TRBD1	NA	TRBV11-2	TRBJ2-3	TGTGCCAGCAGCTTAAGTATGGGACAGTATAGCACAGATACGCAGTATTTT	CASSLSMGQYSTDTQYF
TRBD1	NA	TRBV30	TRBJ1-3	TGTGCCTGGAGCGCCGGGACAGGGGGCATTTTTTCTGGAAACACCATATATTTT	CAWSAGTGGIFSGNTIYF